This T cell receptor beta chain was identified in a study of siplizumab effects on memory and regulatory T cells. Trimming removed 5 bases from V and 10 bases from J, with 15 bases in between. Germline V gene lookup returns CDR1 LNHDA and CDR2 SQIVND (reference sequence). The length of the CDR3 is 13 residues. TCRdb's table, derived via immunoSEQ multiplex PCR, lists solely in-frame clones and lacks some. Among under 130,000 clones, roughly 91% were seen once, and the ten largest hold approximately 0.3%. The clonotype was recovered from a human donor in good health. Sequenced sample: CD4+ T cells sorted from blood. The chain links TRBV19 to TRBJ2-1, with D maybe TRBD2 (7 bases). CDR3 residues: CASSPHKGGEQFF. The DNA for the CDR3 is TGTGCCAGTAGTCCACACAAGGGGGGGGAGCAGTTCTTC.